Listed below are T cell receptor beta chains from one sample, sequenced in a study of long-term antiretroviral therapy in people with HIV. The method was immunoSEQ multiplex PCR; TCRdb's version includes in-frame clones alone and lacks a portion of them. Of 11,000 or so clones in the sample, about four fifths were seen once. The sequencing used unsorted PBMCs, collected 1.2 years after starting antiretroviral therapy. The origin of the receptors is a man between 40 and 49 years old with HIV. Both conserved end residues are part of each CDR3. D genes are given only for firm matches. Expanded clones get a size class; other rows say once, few or many, or leave the size out.

j_call,d_call,v_call,clone_size,cdr3_length,cdr3_nt,cdr3_aa
TRBJ2-5,TRBD1,TRBV11-3,-,14,TGTGCCAGCAGCCCCGGGACAGGGATCGAGACCCAGTACTTC,CASSPGTGIETQYF
TRBJ2-7,-,TRBV7-9,few,13,TGTGCCAGTGGGCCGCAGACAACCTACGAGCAGTACTTC,CASGPQTTYEQYF
TRBJ2-2,-,TRBV11-3,-,13,TGTGCCAGCAGCTTAGTTCTGTCCGGGGAGCTGTTTTTT,CASSLVLSGELFF
TRBJ1-2,-,TRBV6-4,-,14,TGTGCCAGCAGTGACGGCGGTGGGGCGCTTGGCTACACCTTC,CASSDGGGALGYTF
TRBJ2-1,TRBD2,TRBV19,once,14,TGTGCCAGTAGCCTCAACCCGGGGGGTGATGAGCAGTTCTTC,CASSLNPGGDEQFF
TRBJ1-2,-,TRBV18,-,13,TGTGCCAGCTCACCCACAGCAATATATGGCTACACCTTC,CASSPTAIYGYTF
TRBJ1-1,TRBD1,TRBV7-9,-,14,TGTGCCACCGGACTCGACAGGGGGAACACTGAAGCTTTCTTT,CATGLDRGNTEAFF
TRBJ2-1,-,TRBV5-5,-,12,TGTGCCAGCAGCCCCGGGGGCAATGAGCAGTTCTTC,CASSPGGNEQFF
TRBJ1-6,-,TRBV10-3,-,16,TGTGCCATCAGTGAGTCTGGGCACCAAGATAATTCACCCCTCCACTTT,CAISESGHQDNSPLHF
TRBJ2-1,-,TRBV19,-,16,TGTGCCAGTAGGGCGACTCGGGTCTCGTCCTACAATGAGCAGTTCTTC,CASRATRVSSYNEQFF
TRBJ2-1,TRBD1,TRBV5-6,-,14,TGTGCCAGCAGCCGAGGGACAGGTTACAATGAGCAGTTCTTC,CASSRGTGYNEQFF
TRBJ1-1,-,TRBV5-1,-,13,TGCGCCAGCAGCTTGGGACGGGGCACTGAAGCTTTCTTT,CASSLGRGTEAFF
TRBJ2-1,TRBD2,TRBV13,-,15,TGTGCCAGCAGCTTATCAACCGGGGGGGGCGATGAGCAGTTCTTC,CASSLSTGGGDEQFF
TRBJ2-2,-,TRBV6-6,-,13,TGTGCCACCGTCCCTAGTAGCCCCGGGGAGCTGTTTTTT,CATVPSSPGELFF
TRBJ2-5,TRBD2,TRBV12-5,-,13,TGTGCTAGTGGTTTGATGGGGGAGGGGACCCAGTACTTC,CASGLMGEGTQYF
TRBJ1-3,-,TRBV15,-,16,TGTGCCACCAGCAGGGAGGGGGTTGGGCTCGGAAACACCATATATTTT,CATSREGVGLGNTIYF
TRBJ1-2,-,TRBV5-6,-,12,TGTGCCAGCAGGCTTCGGTCCTATGGCTACACCTTC,CASRLRSYGYTF
TRBJ1-5,TRBD1,TRBV27,-,16,TGTGCCAGCAGTTTGGAAGCCGGGACAGGGGTAGGGGCCCAGCATTTT,CASSLEAGTGVGAQHF
TRBJ2-2,-,TRBV10-3,-,15,TGTGCCATCTTGGACGGTCCACCTTTAGGAGGGGAGCTGTTTTTT,CAILDGPPLGGELFF
TRBJ2-6,-,TRBV14,-,17,TGTGCCAGCAGCCAAATCTTAGGCTTCTCTGGGGCCAACGTCCTGACTTTC,CASSQILGFSGANVLTF
TRBJ2-3,TRBD2,TRBV4-3,-,16,TGCGCCAGCAGCCAAGATTCTAGCGGAGTAACAGATACGCAGTATTTT,CASSQDSSGVTDTQYF
TRBJ1-2,-,TRBV28,few,15,TGTGCCAGCAGTTTATCAAGGGCATTAAACTATGGCTACACCTTC,CASSLSRALNYGYTF
TRBJ2-6,-,TRBV11-1,-,18,TGTGCCAGCAGCGTATGTGATAAGGCTGACAAAGCGGGCCAACGTCCTGACTTC,CASSVCDKADKAGQRPDF
TRBJ2-2,TRBD2,TRBV30,-,16,TGTGCCTGGAGGTTAAAGGGGACTAGCGGTACCGGGGAGCTGTTTTTT,CAWRLKGTSGTGELFF
TRBJ2-3,-,TRBV10-3,-,14,TGTGCCATCAGTGACACGATCAGCACAGATACGCAGTATTTT,CAISDTISTDTQYF
TRBJ2-3,TRBD2,TRBV5-5,-,17,TGTGCCAGCAGCCCGATCGTGAGCGGGGGAGACACAGATACGCAGTATTTT,CASSPIVSGGDTDTQYF
TRBJ1-1,TRBD1,TRBV5-1,once,14,TGCGCCAGCAGGCCAGGGGGCTCGGGGACTGAAGCTTTCTTT,CASRPGGSGTEAFF
TRBJ2-7,TRBD2,TRBV19,-,15,TGTGCCAGTAGTATCGTTTCGGCTAGCGGGGCCGAGCAGTACTTC,CASSIVSASGAEQYF
TRBJ1-2,-,TRBV28,once,14,TGTGCCAGCACCTCCGGCGGGCTCAACTATGGCTACACCTTC,CASTSGGLNYGYTF
TRBJ1-4,-,TRBV5-1,-,14,TGCGCCAGCAGCTTGGGACGGGGTAATGAAAAACTGTTTTTT,CASSLGRGNEKLFF
TRBJ2-7,TRBD2,TRBV14,-,15,TGTGCCAGCAGCCTTAGCGGGGGTGGTCTTTACGAGCAGTACTTC,CASSLSGGGLYEQYF
TRBJ1-1,-,TRBV6-5,-,13,TGTGCCAGCAGTCCCCCCATGAACACTGAAGCTTTCTTT,CASSPPMNTEAFF
TRBJ1-1,-,TRBV5-1,-,13,TGCGCCAGCAGCTTCAGGCTGTACACTGAAGCTTTCTTT,CASSFRLYTEAFF
TRBJ2-7,TRBD2,TRBV6-5,once,14,TGTGCCAGCAGTTATACTAGCGGGGACTACGAGCAGTACTTC,CASSYTSGDYEQYF
TRBJ2-5,-,TRBV19,-,13,TGTGCCAGTAGTATTGTGGCTCAAGAGACCCAGTACTTC,CASSIVAQETQYF
TRBJ1-2,-,TRBV19,-,15,TGTGCCAGTAGTAGAGCGGACGGGGCCTTCTATGGCTACACCTTC,CASSRADGAFYGYTF
TRBJ1-4,TRBD1,TRBV4-1,-,15,TGCGCCAGCAGCCAAGGTTCAGGGGGCAATGAAAAACTGTTTTTT,CASSQGSGGNEKLFF
TRBJ2-2,-,TRBV7-3,-,13,TGTGCCAGCAGTAAGCTAAGCGTCGGGGAGCTGTTTTTT,CASSKLSVGELFF
TRBJ1-5,-,TRBV21-1,-,17,TGTGCCAGCAGCCATTCAGGTCTGGGAGCGGGCCGTCAGCCCCAGCATTTT,CASSHSGLGAGRQPQHF
TRBJ2-7,-,TRBV30,-,15,TGTGCCTGGACCCCGGGACTGAGGAGCTCCTACGAGCAGTACTTC,CAWTPGLRSSYEQYF
TRBJ2-7,-,TRBV7-9,few,14,TGTGCCAGCAGCTTACGAGGGGAGCGCTACGAGCAGTACTTC,CASSLRGERYEQYF
TRBJ2-3,TRBD1,TRBV14,-,15,TGTGCCAGCAGCCACGGACAGGGGACCACAGATACGCAGTATTTT,CASSHGQGTTDTQYF
TRBJ1-5,-,TRBV6-5,-,14,TGTGCCAGCAGTGACAGGACGGCGAATCAGCCCCAGCATTTT,CASSDRTANQPQHF
TRBJ1-1,TRBD1,TRBV10-1,-,14,TGCGCCAGCAGTGAGGGACAGGGGAACACTGAAGCTTTCTTT,CASSEGQGNTEAFF
TRBJ2-2,-,TRBV7-9,-,16,TGTGCCAGCAGCCCCGGGACCGCCTCTAACACCGGGGAGCTGTTTTTT,CASSPGTASNTGELFF
TRBJ2-7,-,TRBV11-2,-,13,TGTGCCAGCAGTTCTGACACCTCCTACGAGCAGTACTTC,CASSSDTSYEQYF
TRBJ2-5,TRBD1,TRBV18,-,14,TGTGCCAGCTCACCGCAGGGGGCAGGGGAGACCCAGTACTTC,CASSPQGAGETQYF
TRBJ2-3,TRBD2,TRBV14,-,18,TGTGCCAGCAGCCAACGACTAGCGGGGGGCCTGAGCACAGATACGCAGTATTTT,CASSQRLAGGLSTDTQYF
TRBJ1-1,TRBD1,TRBV5-4,-,16,TGTGCCAGCAGCTTACAGGGGGGTCGGGTGAACACTGAAGCTTTCTTT,CASSLQGGRVNTEAFF
TRBJ1-6,TRBD1,TRBV27,-,14,TGTGCCAGCAGTTTAGGACAGGGAGGCTCACCCCTCCACTTT,CASSLGQGGSPLHF